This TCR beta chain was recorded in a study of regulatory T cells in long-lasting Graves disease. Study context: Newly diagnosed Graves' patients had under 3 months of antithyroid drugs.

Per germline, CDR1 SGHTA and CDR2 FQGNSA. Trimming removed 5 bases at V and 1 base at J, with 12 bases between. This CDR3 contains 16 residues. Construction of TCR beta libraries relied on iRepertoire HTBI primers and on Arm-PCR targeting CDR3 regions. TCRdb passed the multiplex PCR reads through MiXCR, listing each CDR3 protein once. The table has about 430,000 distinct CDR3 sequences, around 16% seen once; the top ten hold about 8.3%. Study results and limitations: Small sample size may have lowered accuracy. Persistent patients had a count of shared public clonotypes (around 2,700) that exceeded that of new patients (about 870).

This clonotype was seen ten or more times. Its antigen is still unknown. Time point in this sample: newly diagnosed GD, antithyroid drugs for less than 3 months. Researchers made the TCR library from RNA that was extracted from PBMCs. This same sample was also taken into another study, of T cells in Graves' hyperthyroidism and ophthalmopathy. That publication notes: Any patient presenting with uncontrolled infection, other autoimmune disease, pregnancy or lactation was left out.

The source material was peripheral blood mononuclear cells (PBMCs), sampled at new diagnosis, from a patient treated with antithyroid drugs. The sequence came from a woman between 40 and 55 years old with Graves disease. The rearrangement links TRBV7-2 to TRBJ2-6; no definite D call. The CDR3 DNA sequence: TGTGCCAGCAGCAACTTTGCGGTATCTGGGGCCAACGTCCTGACTTTC. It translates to CASSNFAVSGANVLTF.